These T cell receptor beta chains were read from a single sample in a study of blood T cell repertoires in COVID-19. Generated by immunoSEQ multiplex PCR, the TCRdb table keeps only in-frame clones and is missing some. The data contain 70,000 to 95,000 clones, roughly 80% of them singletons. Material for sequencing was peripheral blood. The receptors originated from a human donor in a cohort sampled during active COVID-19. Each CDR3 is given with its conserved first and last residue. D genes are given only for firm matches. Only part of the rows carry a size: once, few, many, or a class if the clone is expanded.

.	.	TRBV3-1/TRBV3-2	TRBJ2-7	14	CASSQGTDIYEQYF	TGTGCCAGCAGCCAGGGGACTGATATATACGAGCAGTACTTC
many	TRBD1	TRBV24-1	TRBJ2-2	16	CATSDRDRVNTGELFF	TGTGCCACCAGTGACAGGGACAGGGTCAACACCGGGGAGCTGTTTTTT
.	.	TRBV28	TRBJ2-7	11	CASGSNYEQYF	TGTGCCAGCGGCTCAAACTACGAGCAGTACTTC
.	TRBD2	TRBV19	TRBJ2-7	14	CASSKLAGVYEQYF	TGTGCCAGTAGTAAGCTAGCGGGGGTCTACGAGCAGTACTTC
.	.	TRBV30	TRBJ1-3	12	CAWGPGGNTIYF	TGTGCCTGGGGACCAGGAGGAAACACCATATATTTT
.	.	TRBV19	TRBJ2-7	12	CASGSGSYEQYF	TGTGCCAGTGGAAGCGGCAGCTACGAGCAGTACTTC
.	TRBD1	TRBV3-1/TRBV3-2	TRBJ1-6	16	CASSQEGGTGRSPLHF	TGTGCCAGCAGCCAAGAGGGGGGGACAGGGCGCTCACCCCTCCACTTT
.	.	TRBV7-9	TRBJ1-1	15	CASSLEAGWNTEAFF	TGTGCCAGCAGCTTAGAGGCAGGGTGGAACACTGAAGCTTTCTTT
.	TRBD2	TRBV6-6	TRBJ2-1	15	CASSIAGGLYNEQFF	TGTGCCAGCAGTATAGCGGGGGGGCTCTACAATGAGCAGTTCTTC
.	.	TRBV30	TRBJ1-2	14	CAWSEGWTEYGYTF	TGTGCCTGGAGTGAGGGGTGGACGGAGTATGGCTACACCTTC
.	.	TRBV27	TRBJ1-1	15	CASSSNLRVNTEAFF	TGTGCCAGCAGTTCGAACCTCCGAGTAAACACTGAAGCTTTCTTT
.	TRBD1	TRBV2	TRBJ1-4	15	CASSVYRGPQEKLFF	TGTGCCAGCAGTGTATACAGGGGGCCTCAGGAAAAACTGTTTTTT
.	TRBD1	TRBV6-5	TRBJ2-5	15	CASRMGQGAFETQYF	TGTGCCAGTCGGATGGGGCAGGGGGCTTTCGAGACCCAGTACTTC
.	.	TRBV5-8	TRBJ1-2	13	CASRPGVNYGYTF	TGTGCCTCGCGCCCAGGGGTTAACTATGGCTACACCTTC
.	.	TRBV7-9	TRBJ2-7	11	CASSNNYEQYF	TGTGCCAGCAGCAATAACTACGAGCAGTACTTC
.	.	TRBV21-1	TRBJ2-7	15	CASSVEQRQFYEQYF	TGTGCCAGCAGCGTGGAACAGCGGCAGTTCTACGAGCAGTACTTC
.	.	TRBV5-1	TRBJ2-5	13	CASSLDRQETQYF	TGCGCCAGCAGCTTGGACAGGCAAGAGACCCAGTACTTC
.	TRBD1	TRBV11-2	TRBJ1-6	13	CASSSPRTGVLHF	TGTGCCAGCAGCTCTCCACGGACAGGGGTCCTCCACTTT
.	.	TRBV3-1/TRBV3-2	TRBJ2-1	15	CASSRSGGAFNEQFF	TGTGCCAGCAGCCGATCCGGCGGGGCTTTCAATGAGCAGTTCTTC
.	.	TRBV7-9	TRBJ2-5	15	CASSLATGFMETQYF	TGTGCCAGCAGCTTAGCCACAGGGTTCATGGAGACCCAGTACTTC
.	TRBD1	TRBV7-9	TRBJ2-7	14	CASSRGDRGSEQYF	TGTGCCAGCAGCCGGGGGGACAGGGGAAGCGAGCAGTACTTC
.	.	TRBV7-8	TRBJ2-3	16	CASSFLSWGGTDTQYF	TGTGCCAGCAGCTTTCTTAGCTGGGGGGGCACAGATACGCAGTATTTT
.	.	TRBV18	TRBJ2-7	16	CASSPPWTSNIYEQYF	TGTGCCAGCTCACCCCCGTGGACATCCAACATTTACGAGCAGTACTTC
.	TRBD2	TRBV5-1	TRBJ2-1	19	CASSLGPGLAGGRYNEQFF	TGCGCCAGCAGCTTGGGGCCGGGACTAGCGGGAGGGAGATACAATGAGCAGTTCTTC
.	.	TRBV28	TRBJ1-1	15	CASSLYPLLNTEAFF	TGTGCCAGCAGTTTATACCCCCTATTGAACACTGAAGCTTTCTTT